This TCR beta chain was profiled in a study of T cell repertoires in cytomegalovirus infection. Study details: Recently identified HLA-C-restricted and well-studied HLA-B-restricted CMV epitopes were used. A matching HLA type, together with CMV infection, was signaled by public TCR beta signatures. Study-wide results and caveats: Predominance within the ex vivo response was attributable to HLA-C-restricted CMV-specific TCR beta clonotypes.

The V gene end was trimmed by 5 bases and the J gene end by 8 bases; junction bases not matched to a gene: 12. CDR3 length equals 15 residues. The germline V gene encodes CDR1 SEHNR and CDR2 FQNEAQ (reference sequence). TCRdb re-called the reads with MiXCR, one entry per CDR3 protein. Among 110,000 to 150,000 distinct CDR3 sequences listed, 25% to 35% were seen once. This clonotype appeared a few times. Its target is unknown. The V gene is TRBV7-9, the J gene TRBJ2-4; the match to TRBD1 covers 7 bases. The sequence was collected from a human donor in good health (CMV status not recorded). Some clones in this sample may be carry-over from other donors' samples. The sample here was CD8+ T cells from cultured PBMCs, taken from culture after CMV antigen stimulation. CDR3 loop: CASSRDAPQGDIQYF. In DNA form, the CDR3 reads TGTGCCAGCAGCAGGGACGCTCCCCAGGGGGACATTCAGTACTTC. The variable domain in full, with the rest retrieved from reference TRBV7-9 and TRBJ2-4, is DTGVSQNPRHKITKRGQNVTFRCDPISEHNRLYWYRQTLGQGPEFLTYFQNEAQLEKSRLLSDRFSAERPKGSFSTLEIQRTEQGDSAMYLCASSRDAPQGDIQYFGAGTRLSVL.